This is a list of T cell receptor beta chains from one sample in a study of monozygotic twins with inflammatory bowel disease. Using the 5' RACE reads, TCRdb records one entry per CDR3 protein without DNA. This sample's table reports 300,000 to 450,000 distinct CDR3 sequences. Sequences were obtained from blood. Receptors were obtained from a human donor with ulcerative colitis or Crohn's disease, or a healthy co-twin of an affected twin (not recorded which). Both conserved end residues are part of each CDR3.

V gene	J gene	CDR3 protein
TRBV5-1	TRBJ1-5	CASSLDATGNQPQHF
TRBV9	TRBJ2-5	CASSVGPAGGEETQYF
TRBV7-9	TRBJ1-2	CASSQPSGQGYGYTF
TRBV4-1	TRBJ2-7	CASSQDPSSGSYEQYF
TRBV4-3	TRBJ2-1	CASSLEGGPNNEQFF
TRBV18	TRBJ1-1	CASSLPAEGNTEAFF
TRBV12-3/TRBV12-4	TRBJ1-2	CASSFPGYGYTF
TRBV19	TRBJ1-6	CASSIGWDSPLHF
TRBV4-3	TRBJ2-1	CASSWRRPNEVYNEQFF
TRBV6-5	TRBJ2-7	CASSYSPTGYEQYF
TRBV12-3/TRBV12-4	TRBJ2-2	CASSPRTGGVAGELFF
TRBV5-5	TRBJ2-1	CASSLDPGTSANEQFF
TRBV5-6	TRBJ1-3	CASSPLGSGNTIYF
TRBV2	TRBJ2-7	CASTHDTGTVNYEQYF
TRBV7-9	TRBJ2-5	CASSTWSLTSGKSQYF
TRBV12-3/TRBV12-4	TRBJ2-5	CASSLMGIRARVARLGTQYF
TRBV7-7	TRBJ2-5	CASSLSRSSGGEETQYF
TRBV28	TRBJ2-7	CASSQAGQNYEQYF
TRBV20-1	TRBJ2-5	CSARPGGDWQTQYF
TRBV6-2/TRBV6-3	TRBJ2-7	CATLFPGTASYEQYF
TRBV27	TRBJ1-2	CASRWDSHHGYTF
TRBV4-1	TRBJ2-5	CASSQGVATQETQYF
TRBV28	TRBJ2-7	CASSLVPPGTGSPYEQYF
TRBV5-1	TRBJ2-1	CASTPDLGSRLEQFF
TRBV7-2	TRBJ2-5	CASSFAQETQYF
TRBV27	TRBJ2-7	CASSGGLVVDEQYF
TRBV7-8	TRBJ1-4	CASSEHPGRPEGMKNCFF
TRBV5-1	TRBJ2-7	CASSFGQSSYEQYF
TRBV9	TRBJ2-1	CASSAKSAGGLYNEQFF